A single T cell receptor beta chain is shown here with its context. What it recognizes is unknown. CDR1 is SGHAT and CDR2 is FQNNGV in the germline V gene. V lost 4 bases and J lost 1, with 14 bases in between. CDR3 size: 15 residues. These data are taken from a study of response to subunit inactivated influenza vaccine. Regarding the study as a whole: The authors put forward the suggestion that each seasonal influenza vaccination may bring in only a limited number of new T cells.

TCRdb passed the RT-PCR reads through MiXCR, listing each CDR3 protein once. The sample has a few hundred thousand distinct CDR3 sequences; 14% are singletons. The TCR comes from a man aged 50-59 years who received an inactivated influenza vaccine. The source was PBMCs from blood, collected 11 to 12 days after vaccination. J is TRBJ2-7 and V is TRBV11-2; a possible D gene is TRBD2 (5 bases). Here the CDR3 DNA reads TGTGCCAGCAGCTCCGGAGCAGGCGGGTCCTACGAGCAGTACTTC. This sequence encodes CASSSGAGGSYEQYF.